One sample yielded the 2 T cell receptor beta chains listed below, sequenced in a study of vaccination and CD4 T cells after COVID-19. TCRdb recomputed calls from the PCR reads with MiXCR, one row per CDR3 protein. The sample holds 15,000 or so distinct CDR3 sequences, roughly 65% seen once. Sequences were derived from CD4+ T cells from blood, sampled after SARS-CoV-2 vaccination. The receptors come from a human donor who had recovered from COVID-19.

This chain joins TRBV6-5 and TRBJ2-7; 9 bases map to TRBD1. After removal of 1 base from V and 3 bases from J, the junction contained 1 base not matched to a gene. The CDR3 extends over 14 amino acids. Germline loops: CDR1 MNHEY, CDR2 SVGAGI. The CDR3 spells CASSYWGQGYEQYF. In DNA, the CDR3 is TGTGCCAGCAGTTACTGGGGACAGGGCTACGAGCAGTACTTC.

The gene calls are TRBV20-1 and TRBJ2-2; 8 bases line up with TRBD1. With 5 bases clipped from V and 1 base from J, the junction kept 3 bases outside the gene matches. The CDR3 loop spans 14 amino acids. Germline V gene lookup returns CDR1 DFQATT and CDR2 SNEGSKA (reference sequence). CDR3 region: CSALDRENTGELFF. The CDR3 nucleotides read TGCAGTGCTTTGGACAGGGAGAACACCGGGGAGCTGTTTTTT.